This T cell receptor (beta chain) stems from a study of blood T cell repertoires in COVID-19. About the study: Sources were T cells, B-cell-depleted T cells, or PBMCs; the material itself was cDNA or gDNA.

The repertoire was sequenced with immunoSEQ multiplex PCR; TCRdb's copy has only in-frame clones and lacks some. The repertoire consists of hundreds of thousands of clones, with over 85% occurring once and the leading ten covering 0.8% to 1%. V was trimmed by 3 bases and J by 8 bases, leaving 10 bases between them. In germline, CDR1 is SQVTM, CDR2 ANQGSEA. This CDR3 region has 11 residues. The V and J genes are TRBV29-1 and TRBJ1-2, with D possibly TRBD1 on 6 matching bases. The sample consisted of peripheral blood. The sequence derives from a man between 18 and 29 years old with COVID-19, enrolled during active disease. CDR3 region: CSVDSGEGYTF. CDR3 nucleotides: TGCAGCGTTGATTCAGGGGAAGGCTACACCTTC.